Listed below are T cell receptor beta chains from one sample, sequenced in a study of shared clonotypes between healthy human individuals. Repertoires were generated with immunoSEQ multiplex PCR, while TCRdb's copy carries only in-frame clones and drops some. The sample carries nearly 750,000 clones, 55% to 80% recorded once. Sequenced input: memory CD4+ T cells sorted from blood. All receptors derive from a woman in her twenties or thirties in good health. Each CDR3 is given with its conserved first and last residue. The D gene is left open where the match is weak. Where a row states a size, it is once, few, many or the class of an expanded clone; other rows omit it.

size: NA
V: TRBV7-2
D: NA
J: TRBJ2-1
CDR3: CASSPGWREQFF
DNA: TGTGCCAGCAGCCCAGGCTGGCGAGAGCAGTTCTTC

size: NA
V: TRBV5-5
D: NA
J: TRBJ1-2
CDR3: CASTRWDQGPHFTF
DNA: TGTGCCAGCACCCGCTGGGACCAGGGCCCACATTTCACCTTC

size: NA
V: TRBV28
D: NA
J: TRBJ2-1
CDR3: CASSDLGRDEQFF
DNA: TGTGCCAGCAGTGACTTGGGTCGAGATGAGCAGTTCTTC

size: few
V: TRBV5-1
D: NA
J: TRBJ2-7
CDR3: CASSTPSGYEQYF
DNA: TGCGCCAGCAGCACACCGTCGGGCTACGAGCAGTACTTC

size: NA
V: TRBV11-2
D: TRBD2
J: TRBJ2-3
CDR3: CASSVGLAGTDTQYF
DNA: TGTGCCAGCAGCGTCGGACTAGCGGGCACAGATACGCAGTATTTT

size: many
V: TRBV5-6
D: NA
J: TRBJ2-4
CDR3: CASSWIGSRGNIQYF
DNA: TGTGCCAGCAGCTGGATCGGGTCCCGGGGGAACATTCAGTACTTC

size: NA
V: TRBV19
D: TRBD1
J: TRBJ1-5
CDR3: CASSKVRTGNSKPQHF
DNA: TGTGCCAGTAGCAAGGTTAGGACAGGGAATTCGAAGCCCCAGCATTTT

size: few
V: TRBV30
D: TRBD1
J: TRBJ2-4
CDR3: CAWSVGQENIQYF
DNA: TGTGCCTGGAGTGTGGGACAGGAAAACATTCAGTACTTC

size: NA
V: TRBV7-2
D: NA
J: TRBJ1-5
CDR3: CASSYGLGSNQPQHF
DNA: TGTGCCAGCAGCTATGGACTGGGGAGCAATCAGCCCCAGCATTTT

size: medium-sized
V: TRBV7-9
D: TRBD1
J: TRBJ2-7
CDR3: CASSDRGPSEQYF
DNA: TGTGCCAGTTCGGACAGGGGGCCTAGCGAGCAGTACTTC

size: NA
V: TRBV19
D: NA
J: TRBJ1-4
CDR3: CASSAYTREKLFF
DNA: TGTGCCAGTAGTGCCTACACACGGGAAAAACTGTTTTTT

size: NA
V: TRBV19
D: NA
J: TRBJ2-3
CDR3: CASSIARTGTDTQYF
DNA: TGTGCCAGTAGTATAGCCCGGACAGGCACAGATACGCAGTATTTT

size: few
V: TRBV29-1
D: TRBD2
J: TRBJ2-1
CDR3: CSYLGGLYNEQFF
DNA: TGCAGCTATTTGGGGGGACTATACAATGAGCAGTTCTTC

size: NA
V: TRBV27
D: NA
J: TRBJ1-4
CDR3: CASSLGVANEKLFF
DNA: TGTGCCAGCAGTTTAGGGGTAGCTAATGAAAAACTGTTTTTT

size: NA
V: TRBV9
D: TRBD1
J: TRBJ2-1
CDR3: CASSDRGLGYNEQFF
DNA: TGTGCCAGCAGCGACAGGGGGCTCGGGTACAATGAGCAGTTCTTC

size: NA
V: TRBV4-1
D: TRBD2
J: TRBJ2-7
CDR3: CASSQQLAGVGEQYF
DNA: TGCGCCAGCAGCCAGCAACTAGCGGGAGTTGGCGAGCAGTACTTC

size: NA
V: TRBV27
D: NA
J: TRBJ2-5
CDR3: CASSLSGETQYF
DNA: TGTGCCAGCAGTTTATCGGGAGAGACCCAGTACTTC

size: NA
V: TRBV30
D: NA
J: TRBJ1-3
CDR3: CAWSPGSVGNTIYF
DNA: TGTGCCTGGAGTCCCGGGTCTGTGGGAAACACCATATATTTT

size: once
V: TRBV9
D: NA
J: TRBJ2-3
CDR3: CASSDPLGSFRTDTQYF
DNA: TGTGCCAGCAGCGACCCACTCGGGAGTTTCCGCACAGATACGCAGTATTTT

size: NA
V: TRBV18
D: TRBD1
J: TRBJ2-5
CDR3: CASSPNSGTGSETQYF
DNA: TGTGCCAGCTCACCAAACTCCGGGACAGGGTCAGAGACCCAGTACTTC

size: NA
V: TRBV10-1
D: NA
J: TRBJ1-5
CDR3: CASTADVKPQHF
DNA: TGCGCCAGCACTGCGGATGTTAAGCCCCAGCATTTT

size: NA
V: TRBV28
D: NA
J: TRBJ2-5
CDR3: CASSPHRQETQYF
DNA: TGTGCCAGCAGTCCACACCGCCAAGAGACCCAGTACTTC

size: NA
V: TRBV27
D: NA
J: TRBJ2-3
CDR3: CASSLKGRSADTQYF
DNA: TGTGCCAGCAGTTTAAAAGGTAGATCCGCAGATACGCAGTATTTT

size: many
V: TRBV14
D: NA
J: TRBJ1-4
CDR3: CASSQDLPLVGHTNEKLFF
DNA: TGTGCCAGCAGCCAAGATCTCCCCCTAGTTGGACATACTAATGAAAAACTGTTTTTT

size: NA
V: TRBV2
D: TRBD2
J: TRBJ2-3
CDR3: CASSLLTSGSDTQYF
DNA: TGTGCCAGCAGTCTCCTGACTAGCGGGAGTGATACGCAGTATTTT

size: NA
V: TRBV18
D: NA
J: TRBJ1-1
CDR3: CASSPPDQRNTEAFF
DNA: TGTGCCAGCTCACCACCGGACCAGAGGAACACTGAAGCTTTCTTT

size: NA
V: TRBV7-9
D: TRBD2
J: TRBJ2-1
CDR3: CASRLNSGRALSYNEQFF
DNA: TGTGCCAGCAGGCTAAATAGCGGGAGGGCCCTCTCCTACAATGAGCAGTTCTTC

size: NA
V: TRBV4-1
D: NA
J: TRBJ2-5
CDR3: CASSQGRGGRETQYF
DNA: TGCGCCAGCAGCCAAGGAAGGGGAGGCCGGGAGACCCAGTACTTC

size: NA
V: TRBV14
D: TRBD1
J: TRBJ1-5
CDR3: CASSRSRDRGWDQPQHF
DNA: TGTGCCAGCAGCCGATCCCGGGACAGGGGATGGGATCAGCCCCAGCATTTT

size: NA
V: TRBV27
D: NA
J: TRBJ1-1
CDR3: CASSRYMNTEAFF
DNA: TGTGCCAGCAGCCGGTACATGAACACTGAAGCTTTCTTT

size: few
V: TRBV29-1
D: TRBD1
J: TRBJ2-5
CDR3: CSVEDRDRGPETQYF
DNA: TGCAGCGTTGAAGATCGAGACAGGGGGCCAGAGACCCAGTACTTC

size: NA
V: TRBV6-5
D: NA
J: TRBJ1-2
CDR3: CASSREGDGAYGYTF
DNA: TGTGCCAGCAGCCGCGAGGGGGACGGCGCCTATGGCTACACCTTC

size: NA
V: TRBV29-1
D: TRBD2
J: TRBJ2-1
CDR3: CSVEARASGSNNEQFF
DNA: TGCAGCGTTGAAGCGAGGGCTAGCGGTTCAAACAATGAGCAGTTCTTC

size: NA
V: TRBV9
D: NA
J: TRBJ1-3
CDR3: CASSGRGSGNTIYF
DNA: TGTGCCAGCAGCGGCAGGGGTTCTGGAAACACCATATATTTT

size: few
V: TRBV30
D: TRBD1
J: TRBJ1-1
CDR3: CAWSPTQGVTEAFF
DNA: TGTGCCTGGAGTCCAACACAGGGGGTAACTGAAGCTTTCTTT

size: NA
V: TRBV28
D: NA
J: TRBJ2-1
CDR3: CASTPGGWSYNEQFF
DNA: TGTGCCAGCACCCCCGGGGGTTGGTCCTACAATGAGCAGTTCTTC

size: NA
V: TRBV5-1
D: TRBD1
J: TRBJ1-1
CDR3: CASSLRDRARTEAFF
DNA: TGCGCCAGCAGCCTCCGGGACAGGGCTAGGACTGAAGCTTTCTTT

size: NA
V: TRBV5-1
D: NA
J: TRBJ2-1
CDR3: CASSLGESRDEQFF
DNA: TGCGCCAGCAGCTTGGGAGAAAGTCGGGATGAGCAGTTCTTC

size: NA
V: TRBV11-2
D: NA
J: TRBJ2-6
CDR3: CASSRLAGSGANVLTF
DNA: TGTGCCAGCAGCCGGTTGGCAGGGTCGGGGGCCAACGTCCTGACTTTC

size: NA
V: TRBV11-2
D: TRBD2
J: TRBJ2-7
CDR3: CASSAFTSELSSYEQYF
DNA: TGTGCCAGCAGCGCCTTTACTAGCGAACTTAGCTCCTACGAGCAGTACTTC

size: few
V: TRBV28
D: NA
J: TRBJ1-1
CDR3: CASSLGRPRAEAFF
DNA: TGTGCCAGCAGCTTAGGAAGACCTCGCGCTGAAGCTTTCTTT

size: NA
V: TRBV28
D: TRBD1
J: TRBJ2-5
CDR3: CASSSPGTGATETQYF
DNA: TGTGCCAGCAGTTCCCCCGGGACAGGGGCGACAGAGACCCAGTACTTC

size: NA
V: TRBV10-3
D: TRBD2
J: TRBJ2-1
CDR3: CAISEEGRGSYNEQFF
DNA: TGTGCCATCAGTGAGGAGGGGAGGGGTTCCTACAATGAGCAGTTCTTC

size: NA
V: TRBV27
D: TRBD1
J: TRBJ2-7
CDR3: CASHSLDRGLPEQYF
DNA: TGTGCCAGCCATAGTCTGGACAGGGGGCTCCCGGAGCAGTACTTC

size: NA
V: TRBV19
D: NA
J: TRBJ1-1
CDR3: CASSPRGGNTEAFF
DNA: TGTGCCAGTAGTCCCCGGGGAGGGAACACTGAAGCTTTCTTT

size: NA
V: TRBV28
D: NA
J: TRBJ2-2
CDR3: CASTSLGDTGELFF
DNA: TGTGCCAGCACCTCCCTAGGGGACACCGGGGAGCTGTTTTTT

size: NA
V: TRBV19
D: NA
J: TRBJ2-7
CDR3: CASSHLAFYEQYF
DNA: TGTGCCAGTAGTCACCTAGCGTTTTACGAGCAGTACTTC

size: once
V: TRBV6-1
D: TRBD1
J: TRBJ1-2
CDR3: CASSEGDRGYGYTF
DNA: TGTGCCAGCAGTGAAGGGGACAGGGGCTATGGCTACACCTTC

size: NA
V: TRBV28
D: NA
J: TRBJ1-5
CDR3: CASSLSPFSNQPQHF
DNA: TGTGCCAGCAGTTTATCCCCATTTAGCAATCAGCCCCAGCATTTT

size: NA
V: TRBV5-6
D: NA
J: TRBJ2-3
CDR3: CASTLSSTDTQYF
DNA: TGTGCCAGCACGCTAAGTTCCACAGATACGCAGTATTTT

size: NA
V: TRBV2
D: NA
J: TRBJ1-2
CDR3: CASSLDREYGYTF
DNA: TGTGCCAGCTCACTTGACAGAGAGTATGGCTACACCTTC

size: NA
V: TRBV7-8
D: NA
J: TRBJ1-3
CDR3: CASSRGGTQGRSGNTIYF
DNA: TGTGCCAGCAGCCGCGGAGGAACCCAGGGGCGATCTGGAAACACCATATATTTT

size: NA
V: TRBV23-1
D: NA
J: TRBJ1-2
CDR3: CASSRVPSIRNYGYTF
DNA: TGCGCCAGCAGTCGAGTCCCGTCTATTAGAAACTATGGCTACACCTTC

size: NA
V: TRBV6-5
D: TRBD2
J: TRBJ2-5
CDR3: CASNPAGQETQYF
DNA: TGTGCCAGCAACCCAGCGGGGCAAGAGACCCAGTACTTC